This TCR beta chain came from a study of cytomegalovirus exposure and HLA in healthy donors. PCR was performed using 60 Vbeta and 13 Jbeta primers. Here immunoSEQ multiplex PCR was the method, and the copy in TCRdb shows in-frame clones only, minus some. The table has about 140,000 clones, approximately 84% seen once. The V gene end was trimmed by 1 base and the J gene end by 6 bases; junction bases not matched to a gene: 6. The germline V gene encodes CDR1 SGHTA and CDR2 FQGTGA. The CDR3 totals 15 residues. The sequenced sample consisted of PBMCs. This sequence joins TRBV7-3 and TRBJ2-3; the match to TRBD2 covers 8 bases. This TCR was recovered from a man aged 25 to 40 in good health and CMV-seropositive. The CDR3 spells CASSLNGGAMDTQYF. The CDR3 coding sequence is TGTGCCAGCAGCTTAAACGGGGGGGCTATGGATACGCAGTATTTT.